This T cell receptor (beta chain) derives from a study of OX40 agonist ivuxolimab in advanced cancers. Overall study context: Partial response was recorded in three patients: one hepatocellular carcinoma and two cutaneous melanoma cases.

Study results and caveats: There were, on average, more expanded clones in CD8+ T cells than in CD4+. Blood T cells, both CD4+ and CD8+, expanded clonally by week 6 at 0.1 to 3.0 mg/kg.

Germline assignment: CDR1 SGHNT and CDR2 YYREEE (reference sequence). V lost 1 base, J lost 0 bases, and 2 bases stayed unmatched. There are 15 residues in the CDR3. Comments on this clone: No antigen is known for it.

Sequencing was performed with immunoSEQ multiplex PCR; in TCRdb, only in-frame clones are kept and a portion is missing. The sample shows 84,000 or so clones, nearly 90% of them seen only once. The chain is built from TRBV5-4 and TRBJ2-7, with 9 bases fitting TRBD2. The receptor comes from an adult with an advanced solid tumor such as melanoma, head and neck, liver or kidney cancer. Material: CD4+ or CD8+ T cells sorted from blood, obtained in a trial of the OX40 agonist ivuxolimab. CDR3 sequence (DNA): TGTGCCAGCAGCTTGCTAGCGGGGAGCTCCTACGAGCAGTACTTC. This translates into CASSLLAGSSYEQYF.